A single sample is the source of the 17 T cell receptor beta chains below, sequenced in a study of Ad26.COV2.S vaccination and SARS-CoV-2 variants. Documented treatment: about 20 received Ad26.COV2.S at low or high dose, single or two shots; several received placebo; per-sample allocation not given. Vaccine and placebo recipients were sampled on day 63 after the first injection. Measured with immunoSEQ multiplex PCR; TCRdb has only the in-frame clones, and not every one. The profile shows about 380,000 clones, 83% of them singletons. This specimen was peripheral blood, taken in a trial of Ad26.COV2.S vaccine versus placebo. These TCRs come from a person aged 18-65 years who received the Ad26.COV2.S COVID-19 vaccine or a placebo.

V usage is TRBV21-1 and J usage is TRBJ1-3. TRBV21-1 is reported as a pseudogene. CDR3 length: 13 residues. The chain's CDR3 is CASSQQEVNTIYF. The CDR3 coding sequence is TGTGCCAGCAGCCAGCAGGAGGTAAACACCATATATTTT.

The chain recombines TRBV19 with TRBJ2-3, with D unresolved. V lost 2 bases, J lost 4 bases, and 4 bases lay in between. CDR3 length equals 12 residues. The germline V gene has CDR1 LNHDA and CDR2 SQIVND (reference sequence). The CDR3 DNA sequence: TGTGCCAGTAGTATAAACCCAGATACGCAGTATTTT. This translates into CASSINPDTQYF.

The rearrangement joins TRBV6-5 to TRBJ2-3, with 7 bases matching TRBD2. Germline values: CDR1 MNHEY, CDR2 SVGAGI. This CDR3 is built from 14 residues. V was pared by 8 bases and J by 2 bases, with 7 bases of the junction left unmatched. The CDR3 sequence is CASATGTTTDTQYF. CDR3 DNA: TGTGCCAGCGCTACCGGGACTACCACAGATACGCAGTATTTT.

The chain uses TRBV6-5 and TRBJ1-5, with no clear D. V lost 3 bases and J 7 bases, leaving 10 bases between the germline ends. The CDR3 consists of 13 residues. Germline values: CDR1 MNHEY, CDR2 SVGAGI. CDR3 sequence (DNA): TGTGCCAGCAGTTATGGGGTAAAACAGCCCCAGCATTTT. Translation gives CASSYGVKQPQHF.

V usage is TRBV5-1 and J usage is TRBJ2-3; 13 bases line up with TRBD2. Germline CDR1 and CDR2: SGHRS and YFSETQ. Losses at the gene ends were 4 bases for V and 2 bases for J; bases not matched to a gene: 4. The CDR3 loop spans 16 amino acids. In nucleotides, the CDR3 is TGCGCCAGCAGCCCGGGACTAGCGGGGCACACAGATACGCAGTATTTT. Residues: CASSPGLAGHTDTQYF.

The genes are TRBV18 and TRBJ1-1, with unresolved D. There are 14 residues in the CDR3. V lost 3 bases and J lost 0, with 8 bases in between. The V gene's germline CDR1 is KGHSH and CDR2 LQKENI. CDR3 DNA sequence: TGTGCCAGCTCACCTTCGAAAGTGAACACTGAAGCTTTCTTT. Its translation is CASSPSKVNTEAFF.

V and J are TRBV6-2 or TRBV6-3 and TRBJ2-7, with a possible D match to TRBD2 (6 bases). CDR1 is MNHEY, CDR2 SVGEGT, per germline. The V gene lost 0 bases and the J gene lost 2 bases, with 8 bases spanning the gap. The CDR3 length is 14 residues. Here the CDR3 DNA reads TGTGCCAGCAGTTACTCTAGCGGTACCTACGAGCAGTACTTC. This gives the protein CASSYSSGTYEQYF.

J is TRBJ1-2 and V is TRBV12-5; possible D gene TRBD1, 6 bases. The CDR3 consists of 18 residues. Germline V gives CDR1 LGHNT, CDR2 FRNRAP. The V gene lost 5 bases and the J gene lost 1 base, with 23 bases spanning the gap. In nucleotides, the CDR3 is TGTGCTAGTGGTCCACCTAGGGGGGCCCGACGGGGTAACTATGGCTACACCTTC. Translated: CASGPPRGARRGNYGYTF.

The CDR3 DNA is TGTGCCAGTAGTACCTTGACAGGCCAGGAAGCTTTCTTT. This translates into CASSTLTGQEAFF. This chain links TRBV19 with TRBJ1-1, with D possibly TRBD1 on 6 matching bases. V gave up 4 bases and J gave up 8 bases, with 14 bases separating them. Germline CDR1 reads LNHDA; CDR2 reads SQIVND (reference sequence). CDR3 size: 13 residues.

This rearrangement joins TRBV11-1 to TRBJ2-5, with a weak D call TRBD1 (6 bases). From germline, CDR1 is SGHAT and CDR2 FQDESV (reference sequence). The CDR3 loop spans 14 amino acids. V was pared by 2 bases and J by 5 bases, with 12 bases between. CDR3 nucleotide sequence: TGTGCCAGCAGCTTAACGACAGGCTGGGAGACCCAGTACTTC. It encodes CASSLTTGWETQYF.

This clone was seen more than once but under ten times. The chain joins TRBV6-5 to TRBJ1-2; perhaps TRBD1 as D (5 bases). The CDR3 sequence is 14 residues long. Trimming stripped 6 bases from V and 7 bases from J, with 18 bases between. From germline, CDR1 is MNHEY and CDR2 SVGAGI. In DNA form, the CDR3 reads TGTGCCAGCAGCCAAAGACAGACTCTGGGTGGCTACACCTTC. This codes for CASSQRQTLGGYTF.

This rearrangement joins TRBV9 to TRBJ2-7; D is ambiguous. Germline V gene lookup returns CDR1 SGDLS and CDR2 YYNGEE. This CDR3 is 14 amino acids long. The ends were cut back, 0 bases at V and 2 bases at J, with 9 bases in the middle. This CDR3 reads CASSVEPYTYEQYF. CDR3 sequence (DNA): TGTGCCAGCAGCGTAGAGCCGTATACCTACGAGCAGTACTTC.

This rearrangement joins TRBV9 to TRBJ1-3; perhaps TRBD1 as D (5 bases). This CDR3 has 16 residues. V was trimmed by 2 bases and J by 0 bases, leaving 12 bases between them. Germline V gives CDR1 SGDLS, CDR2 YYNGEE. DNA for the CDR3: TGTGCCAGCAGCGTCGGGGGGACCAGCTCTGGAAACACCATATATTTT. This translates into CASSVGGTSSGNTIYF.

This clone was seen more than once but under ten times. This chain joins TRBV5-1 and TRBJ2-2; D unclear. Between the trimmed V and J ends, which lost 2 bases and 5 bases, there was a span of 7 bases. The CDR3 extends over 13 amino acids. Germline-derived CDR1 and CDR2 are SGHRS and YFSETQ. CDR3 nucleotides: TGCGCCAGCAGCTTCCAAGCGACCGGGGAGCTGTTTTTT. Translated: CASSFQATGELFF.

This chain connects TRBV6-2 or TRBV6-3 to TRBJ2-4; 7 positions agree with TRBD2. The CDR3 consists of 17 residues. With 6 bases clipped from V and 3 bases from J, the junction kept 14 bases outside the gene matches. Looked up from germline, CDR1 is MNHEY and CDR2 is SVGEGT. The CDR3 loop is CASSPSPSQRGKNIQYF. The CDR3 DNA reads TGTGCCAGCAGCCCTTCCCCCAGCCAGCGGGGCAAAAACATTCAGTACTTC.

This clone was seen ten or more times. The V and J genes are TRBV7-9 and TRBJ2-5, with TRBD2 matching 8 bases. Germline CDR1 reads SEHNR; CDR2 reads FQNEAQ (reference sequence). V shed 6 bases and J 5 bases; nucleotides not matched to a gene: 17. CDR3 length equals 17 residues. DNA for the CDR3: TGTGCCAGCAGACCCCCTGGGGTTAGCGGGATTTGGGAGACCCAGTACTTC. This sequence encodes CASRPPGVSGIWETQYF.

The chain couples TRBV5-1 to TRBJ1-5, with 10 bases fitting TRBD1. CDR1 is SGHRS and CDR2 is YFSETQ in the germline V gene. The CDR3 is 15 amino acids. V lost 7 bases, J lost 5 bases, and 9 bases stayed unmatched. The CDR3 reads CASAIGGTGDQPQHF. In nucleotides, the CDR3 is TGCGCCAGCGCGATAGGGGGGACAGGGGATCAGCCCCAGCATTTT.